This paragraph reports one T cell receptor (beta chain). The data were obtained in a study of blood T cell repertoires in COVID-19. On the study more broadly: The analysed material was cDNA or gDNA that came from T cells, B-cell-depleted T cells, or PBMCs.

CDR3 length: 17 residues. V was trimmed by 4 bases and J by 5 bases, leaving 22 bases between them. Looked up from germline, CDR1 is SGHKS and CDR2 is YYEKEE (reference sequence). Methods used by the authors: The assay estimated nucleated cells by amplifying reference gene primers. Using immunoSEQ multiplex PCR, the repertoire was profiled, and TCRdb retains in-frame clones only, with some absent. V and J calls and clone size are given by that table; D and trimming were obtained from the DNA. The sample gives roughly 76,000 clones, approximately 90% of which show up once; around 4.9% is in the top ten.

The specimen sequenced was peripheral blood. This TCR was recovered from a woman aged 55-70 years with active COVID-19. The chain has TRBV5-5 and TRBJ1-5, with D maybe TRBD1 (5 bases). The CDR3 loop reads CASSLVPGARGDQPQHF. The DNA for the CDR3 is TGTGCCAGCAGCCTTGTTCCTGGGGCACGGGGGGATCAGCCCCAGCATTTT.